This T cell receptor (beta chain) came from a study of vaccination and CD4 T cells after COVID-19. Points from the study as a whole: Within convalescent individuals, 304 out of 307 vaccine-specific clones proved to be spike mono-reactive.

With respect to this clonotype: Its specificity is not known.

Treatment described: approximately 10-day PBMC culture with coronavirus spike peptide pools or control peptides (ViraFEST assay). Positivity by PCR occurred from March to December 2020, a period that predated US Alpha, Beta and Delta variants. The Oncomine TCR Beta short-read assay sequenced DNA from cultured CD4+ T cells. TCRdb re-called the PCR reads with MiXCR, one entry per CDR3 protein. The table has some 14,000 distinct CDR3 sequences, about 56% seen once. The V end was cut by 5 bases, the J end by 3 bases, with 18 bases between. CDR3 length: 16 residues. Germline assignment: CDR1 SGHVS and CDR2 FQNEAQ.

This sequence was found in a human donor who had recovered from COVID-19. Sequenced: CD4+ T cells from blood, cultured in vitro. This chain uses TRBV7-8 with TRBJ2-3; no firm D call. CDR3 loop: CASSPLGPGGTDTQYF. The CDR3 DNA sequence: TGTGCCAGCAGCCCACTTGGGCCCGGTGGAACAGATACGCAGTATTTT. The whole variable domain, filled in from reference TRBV7-8 and TRBJ2-3, reads GAGVSQSPRYKVAKRGQDVALRCDPISGHVSLFWYQQALGQGPEFLTYFQNEAQLDKSGLPSDRFFAERPEGSVSTLKIQRTQQEDSAVYLCASSPLGPGGTDTQYFGPGTRLTVL.